The 19 T cell receptor beta chains below were found in one sample sequenced in a study of blood T cell repertoires in COVID-19. TCRdb keeps only in-frame clones here, not all; method: immunoSEQ multiplex PCR. The data contain around 160,000 clones, approximately 86% of them singletons. The sample consisted of peripheral blood. These receptors all stem from a man aged 55 to 70 with acute or convalescent COVID-19.

This clone was seen only once. The V and J genes are TRBV11-3 and TRBJ2-1, with 10 nucleotides matching TRBD2. CDR3 length: 19 amino acids. Germline V gene lookup returns CDR1 SGHNT and CDR2 YENEEA. V lost 5 bases, J lost 4 bases, and 17 bases stayed unmatched. The CDR3, as DNA: TGTGCCAGCAGCCCTGGGGGTAGCGGGAGGTCCTTCCGATACAATGAGCAGTTCTTC. Residues: CASSPGGSGRSFRYNEQFF.

As DNA, the CDR3 is TGTGCCAGCAGCCTGGGCAAGCGGGGCTACACCTTC. Its translation: CASSLGKRGYTF. This chain links TRBV14 with TRBJ1-2; D is ambiguous. Trimming stripped 4 bases from V and 8 bases from J, with 11 bases between. This CDR3 is 12 amino acids long. Germline-derived CDR1 and CDR2 are SGHDN and FVKESK. Full variable domain (missing parts from reference TRBV14 and TRBJ1-2): EAGVTQFPSHSVIEKGQTVTLRCDPISGHDNLYWYRRVMGKEIKFLLHFVKESKQDESGMPNNRFLAERTGGTYSTLKVQPAELEDSGVYFCASSLGKRGYTFGSGTRLTVV.

The V call is TRBV29-1, the J call TRBJ2-5, with 14 nucleotides matching TRBD2. The CDR3 contains 16 residues. V was pared by 3 bases and J by 7 bases, with 10 bases of the junction left unmatched. Germline loops: CDR1 SQVTM, CDR2 ANQGSEA. CDR3 sequence (DNA): TGCAGCGTTGATTTTTGGGGACTAGCGGGGGTACGGACCCAGTACTTC. This codes for CSVDFWGLAGVRTQYF.

The chain employs TRBV28 and TRBJ1-2; tentatively, D is TRBD1 (5 bases). The CDR3 is 15 amino acids. Germline V gene sequence: CDR1 MDHEN, CDR2 SYDVKM. Trimming removed 7 bases from V and 1 base from J, with 16 bases in between. The CDR3 here is CASMGLLGLNYGYTF. The CDR3 nucleotides read TGTGCCAGCATGGGTCTATTGGGGCTTAACTATGGCTACACCTTC.

This chain connects TRBV4-1 to TRBJ2-2; D may be TRBD2 (6 bases). V was cut by 3 bases and J by 3 bases, with 11 bases left in between. Germline V gives CDR1 MGHRA, CDR2 YSYEKL. The CDR3 length is 15 residues. The CDR3 bases are TGCGCCAGCAGCCACCGGACTACCTACACCGGGGAGCTGTTTTTT. As protein: CASSHRTTYTGELFF.

This chain uses TRBV5-4 with TRBJ2-7; 8 bases are a match to TRBD2. Germline V CDR1 and CDR2: SGHNT, YYREEE (reference sequence). With V trimmed by 0 bases and J by 2 bases, 10 bases remained unmatched. This CDR3 is built from 17 residues. CDR3 bases: TGTGCCAGCAGCTTGGGGGGGAGAGCGGGAGTCCCCTACGAGCAGTACTTC. Translation gives CASSLGGRAGVPYEQYF.

V gene TRBV11-2 combines with J gene TRBJ2-3; D is ambiguous. Trimming stripped 8 bases from V and 6 bases from J, with 9 bases between. This CDR3 has 11 residues. CDR1 and CDR2 (germline): SGHAT, FQNNGV. CDR3 protein: CASATRDTQYF. CDR3 nucleotides: TGTGCCAGCGCCACCCGGGATACGCAGTATTTT.

The V call is TRBV5-1, the J call TRBJ1-3, with a possible D match to TRBD1 (6 bases). V gave up 5 bases and J gave up 4 bases, with 13 bases separating them. CDR1 SGHRS and CDR2 YFSETQ come from the germline V gene. CDR3 length: 14 residues. CDR3 amino acids: CASRAQGSGNTIYF. CDR3 in DNA: TGCGCCAGCAGAGCACAGGGATCCGGAAACACCATATATTTT.

This chain joins TRBV7-8 and TRBJ2-1, with 9 bases aligning to TRBD2. Per germline, CDR1 SGHVS and CDR2 FQNEAQ. The CDR3 contains 15 residues. Losses at the gene ends were 3 bases for V and 7 bases for J; bases not matched to a gene: 7. This CDR3 reads CASSFYSGSGNEQFF. In DNA form, the CDR3 reads TGTGCCAGCAGCTTTTATAGCGGGAGTGGAAATGAGCAGTTCTTC.

The chain employs TRBV5-1 and TRBJ1-2, with no clear D. The CDR3 has 15 amino acids. The germline CDR1 and CDR2 sequences are SGHRS and YFSETQ. V lost 4 bases, J lost 7 bases, and 20 bases lay in between. The CDR3 nucleotides read TGCGCCAGCAGCGACCCGAGCCATGGGCTCAGTGGCTACACCTTC. This codes for CASSDPSHGLSGYTF.

V gene TRBV28 combines with J gene TRBJ2-4, with D tentatively TRBD1 (5 bases). The length of the CDR3 is 15 residues. The ends were cut back, 3 bases at V and 0 bases at J, with 9 bases in the middle. Germline V CDR1 and CDR2: MDHEN, SYDVKM. CDR3 sequence reads: CASSLRQIAKNIQYF. CDR3 in DNA: TGTGCCAGCAGTTTGCGACAGATAGCCAAAAACATTCAGTACTTC.

The rearrangement joins TRBV7-9 to TRBJ2-5, with 9 bases fitting TRBD2. This CDR3 has 16 residues. Germline loops: CDR1 SEHNR, CDR2 FQNEAQ (reference sequence). Trimming removed 0 bases from V and 4 bases from J; junction bases left unmatched: 6. As DNA, the CDR3 is TGTGCCAGCAGCTTAGCTAGCGGGAGATCCCCAGAGACCCAGTACTTC. As protein: CASSLASGRSPETQYF.

This chain connects TRBV7-3 to TRBJ1-1; D gene uncertain. This CDR3 comprises 13 residues. Germline V gene lookup returns CDR1 SGHTA and CDR2 FQGTGA. V was pared by 5 bases and J by 2 bases, with 9 bases between. This CDR3 is CASSRFTNTEAFF. CDR3 in DNA: TGTGCCAGCAGCCGATTCACAAACACTGAAGCTTTCTTT.

The chain is built from TRBV11-2 and TRBJ2-5; 7 positions match TRBD2. This CDR3 is built from 14 residues. Germline V gives CDR1 SGHAT, CDR2 FQNNGV. V was pared by 5 bases and J by 0 bases, with 3 bases of the junction left unmatched. The CDR3 protein is CASSHTSDQETQYF. The CDR3 DNA reads as TGTGCCAGCAGCCATACTAGCGACCAAGAGACCCAGTACTTC. The complete variable domain, with remaining parts taken from reference TRBV11-2 and TRBJ2-5, reads EAGVAQSPRYKIIEKRQSVAFWCNPISGHATLYWYQQILGQGPKLLIQFQNNGVVDDSQLPKDRFSAERLKGVDSTLKIQPAKLEDSAVYLCASSHTSDQETQYFGPGTRLLVL.

The chain couples TRBV27 to TRBJ2-7; tentative D call: TRBD2 (6 bases). Germline V lookup: CDR1 MNHEY, CDR2 SMNVEV (reference sequence). This CDR3 contains 13 residues. V was shortened by 7 bases and J by 4 bases, with 14 bases between the two germline ends. CDR3 region: CASTPRGSYEQYF. The CDR3 nucleotides read TGTGCCAGCACCCCTCGGGGGTCTTACGAGCAGTACTTC.

The chain joins TRBV5-6 to TRBJ1-5; D gene unclear. The CDR3 is 14 residues long. Germline V gives CDR1 SGHDT, CDR2 YYEEEE. Between the trimmed V and J ends, which lost 0 bases and 7 bases, there was a span of 11 bases. The DNA of the CDR3 is TGTGCCAGCAGCTTGGGTCCGGGGAGCCAGCCCCAGCATTTT. It is translated as CASSLGPGSQPQHF.

The V gene is TRBV5-1, the J gene TRBJ1-6, with a possible D match to TRBD1 (6 bases). There are 16 residues in the CDR3. CDR1 SGHRS and CDR2 YFSETQ come from the germline V gene. V was cut by 4 bases and J by 4 bases, with 15 bases left in between. The CDR3 DNA is TGCGCCAGCAGCCCAGGGGACGGATCGTATAATTCACCCCTCCACTTT. The encoded protein is CASSPGDGSYNSPLHF.

This clone occurred a few times. Within the sample, other DNA sequences also encode this same CDR3. The rearrangement joins TRBV18 to TRBJ1-4, with no clear D. CDR1 and CDR2 from the germline V gene are KGHSH and LQKENI. Trimming removed 3 bases at V and 0 bases at J, with 5 bases between. This CDR3 has 14 residues. The CDR3 nucleotides are TGTGCCAGCTCACCCCGAGCAACTAATGAAAAACTGTTTTTT. Translation gives CASSPRATNEKLFF.

J is TRBJ1-6 and V is TRBV29-1; D uncertain. CDR1 and CDR2 from the germline V gene are SQVTM and ANQGSEA. CDR3 length equals 13 residues. Trimming took 4 bases from V and 3 from J, leaving 7 bases between them. CDR3 region: CSVGDLYNSPLHF. DNA of the CDR3: TGCAGCGTTGGAGACCTCTATAATTCACCCCTCCACTTT.